These 25 T cell receptor beta chains were all obtained from the same sample, sequenced in a study of blood T cell repertoires in COVID-19. The table came from immunoSEQ multiplex PCR; TCRdb's copy has only in-frame clones and leaves some out. In the table there are about 74,000 clones, more than 70% of which are singletons. Specimen: peripheral blood. The receptors were sampled from a woman over 75 with acute or convalescent COVID-19.

The rearrangement uses TRBV5-6 and TRBJ2-7; 9 nucleotides align to TRBD1. Germline loops: CDR1 SGHDT, CDR2 YYEEEE. The V and J ends lost 7 bases and 6 bases, in that order; junction bases with no gene match: 14. CDR3 length equals 15 residues. For the CDR3, the DNA is TGTGCCAGCGGACCTCCGGGGGACAGGGCAAGCGAGCAGTACTTC. This translates into CASGPPGDRASEQYF.

This chain uses TRBV7-9 with TRBJ2-5, with D possibly being TRBD2 (5 bases). With 1 base removed from V and 7 bases from J, the gap between germline ends came to 22 bases. CDR1 and CDR2 (germline): SEHNR, FQNEAQ (reference sequence). The CDR3 runs 17 residues. Here the CDR3 DNA reads TGTGCCAGCAGCTTAGAGGGAGAAAACACCAAGCTGGGGACCCAGTACTTC. This encodes CASSLEGENTKLGTQYF. Using reference TRBV7-9 and TRBJ2-5 for the parts outside the CDR3, the full variable domain is DTGVSQNPRHKITKRGQNVTFRCDPISEHNRLYWYRQTLGQGPEFLTYFQNEAQLEKSRLLSDRFSAERPKGSFSTLEIQRTEQGDSAMYLCASSLEGENTKLGTQYFGPGTRLLVL.

The J gene is TRBJ1-3, the V gene TRBV6-5, with D possibly TRBD1 on 5 matching bases. The CDR3 spans 14 residues. Trimming removed 6 bases from V and 4 bases from J, with 13 bases in between. Per the germline V gene, CDR1 is MNHEY and CDR2 is SVGAGI. The CDR3 region is CASSTGTTGNTIYF. CDR3 DNA: TGTGCCAGCAGCACTGGGACTACCGGAAACACCATATATTTT.

This chain connects TRBV6-1 to TRBJ1-5, with D possibly being TRBD1 (6 bases). V gave up 2 bases and J gave up 1 base, with 9 bases separating them. The CDR3 has 15 residues. The V gene's germline CDR1 is MNHNS and CDR2 SASEGT. CDR3 region: CASSEWTASNQPQHF. CDR3 DNA sequence: TGTGCCAGCAGTGAATGGACAGCGAGCAATCAGCCCCAGCATTTT.

The rearrangement joins TRBV6-5 to TRBJ1-5, with TRBD1 matching 12 bases. Per the germline V gene, CDR1 is MNHEY and CDR2 is SVGAGI. The CDR3 length is 14 residues. J lost 6 bases, V lost 8 bases, and 5 bases had no gene match. CDR3 sequence: CASGGQGAVQPQHF. The CDR3 DNA is TGTGCCAGCGGGGGACAGGGGGCAGTTCAGCCCCAGCATTTT.

The chain carries TRBV4-2 and TRBJ2-3; unclear D gene. CDR3 length equals 16 residues. V shed 2 bases and J shed 1 base, with 13 bases lying between them. The germline V gene has CDR1 LGHNA and CDR2 YNFKEQ. Here the CDR3 reads CASSQLLAAGTDTQYF. DNA for the CDR3: TGTGCCAGCAGCCAATTGTTGGCGGCTGGCACAGATACGCAGTATTTT.

CDR3 residues: CATFPLGQTNTEAFF. The CDR3, as DNA: TGTGCCACCTTTCCCCTGGGACAAACGAACACTGAAGCTTTCTTT. The chain has TRBV27 and TRBJ1-1; TRBD1 is a possible D gene (6 bases). Trimming took off 10 bases at V and 1 base at J, with 19 bases between the two ends. In germline, CDR1 is MNHEY, CDR2 SMNVEV (reference sequence). This CDR3 comprises 15 residues.

The rearrangement uses TRBV7-2 and TRBJ2-3, with 12 bases lining up with TRBD2. Germline-derived CDR1 and CDR2 are SGHTA and FQGNSA. With V trimmed by 5 bases and J by 5 bases, 8 bases remained unmatched. This CDR3 has 16 residues. Here the CDR3 reads CASSARLAGAIDTQYF. The CDR3 nucleotides read TGTGCCAGCAGCGCCCGACTAGCGGGAGCGATAGATACGCAGTATTTT.

The chain employs TRBV9 and TRBJ2-7; 11 nucleotides line up with TRBD1. Per the germline V gene, CDR1 is SGDLS and CDR2 is YYNGEE. This CDR3 has 14 residues. Trimming took 3 bases from V and 6 from J; bases not matched to a gene: 5. For the CDR3, the DNA is TGTGCCAGCAGCGACGGGACAGGGGGGACCGAGCAGTACTTC. It codes for CASSDGTGGTEQYF.

The V call is TRBV30, the J call TRBJ2-1; weak D call: TRBD2 (5 bases). The germline V gene encodes CDR1 GTSNPN and CDR2 SVGIG (reference sequence). V was trimmed by 2 bases and J by 9 bases, leaving 8 bases between them. The CDR3 is 11 amino acids. CDR3: CAWSIGGEQFF. The CDR3 coding sequence is TGTGCCTGGAGTATCGGAGGTGAGCAGTTCTTC.

The V and J genes are TRBV4-2 and TRBJ1-4; TRBD1 agrees at 9 bases. V gave up 5 bases and J gave up 3 bases; unmatched junction bases: 13. This CDR3 region has 18 residues. CDR1 and CDR2 (germline): LGHNA, YNFKEQ. CDR3 amino acids: CASSAQGAPRDPNEKLFF. The CDR3 bases are TGTGCCAGCAGCGCACAGGGGGCCCCCAGGGATCCTAATGAAAAACTGTTTTTT.

The genes are TRBV19 and TRBJ1-2; D call uncertain. CDR1 is LNHDA and CDR2 is SQIVND in the germline V gene (reference sequence). V was clipped by 0 bases and J by 7 bases, with 12 bases between them. The CDR3 runs to 14 residues. Here the CDR3 DNA reads TGTGCCAGTAGTATAGAGGCTGCGGCTCGTGGCTACACCTTC. Protein product: CASSIEAAARGYTF.

V is TRBV7-2 and J is TRBJ2-6; 9 bases fit TRBD1. The germline gives CDR1 SGHTA, CDR2 FQGNSA. V gave up 5 bases and J gave up 1 base; unmatched junction bases: 6. The CDR3 is 17 amino acids. The DNA of the CDR3 is TGTGCCAGCAGCGTGACAGGGGGACGGTCTGGGGCCAACGTCCTGACTTTC. Protein sequence: CASSVTGGRSGANVLTF. The full variable domain, with the rest looked up from reference TRBV7-2 and TRBJ2-6, is GAGVSQSPSNKVTEKGKDVELRCDPISGHTALYWYRQSLGQGLEFLIYFQGNSAPDKSGLPSDRFSAERTGGSVSTLTIQRTQQEDSAVYLCASSVTGGRSGANVLTFGAGSRLTVL.

The V call is TRBV5-6, the J call TRBJ1-1; possible D gene TRBD1, 5 bases. Trimming took 1 base from V and 1 from J, leaving 8 bases between them. This CDR3 spans 14 amino acids. Germline values: CDR1 SGHDT, CDR2 YYEEEE. The CDR3 reads CASSLQGTNTEAFF. DNA for the CDR3: TGTGCCAGCAGCTTGCAGGGCACGAACACTGAAGCTTTCTTT.

The J gene is TRBJ1-5, the V gene TRBV4-2; 10 bases align to TRBD1. The CDR3 runs 18 residues. Germline CDR1 reads LGHNA; CDR2 reads YNFKEQ. After removal of 1 base from V and 7 bases from J, the junction contained 13 bases not matched to a gene. CDR3 bases: TGTGCCAGCAGCCAAGCCTACGAGGGACAGGGGTTTATACAGCCCCAGCATTTT. This encodes CASSQAYEGQGFIQPQHF.

The chain carries TRBV19 and TRBJ1-1, with D unclear. The CDR3 has 16 amino acids. The V and J ends lost 4 bases and 1 base respectively, with 16 bases between them. The germline gives CDR1 LNHDA, CDR2 SQIVND (reference sequence). CDR3 amino acids: CASSRGIEKPNTEAFF. CDR3 coding DNA: TGTGCCAGTAGTAGAGGGATCGAGAAACCGAACACTGAAGCTTTCTTT.

The chain employs TRBV7-3 and TRBJ2-5; TRBD1 matches 10 bases. This CDR3 is 16 amino acids long. After removal of 5 bases from V and 6 bases from J, the junction contained 12 bases not matched to a gene. Germline loops: CDR1 SGHTA, CDR2 FQGTGA. Written as DNA, the CDR3 is TGTGCCAGCAGCCCGACGGGGGGGGACAGGGGAAAGACCCAGTACTTC. Its translation is CASSPTGGDRGKTQYF.

The genes are TRBV4-1 and TRBJ2-1; no definite D call. V dropped 4 bases and J dropped 5 bases, with 3 bases sitting between them. The germline gives CDR1 MGHRA, CDR2 YSYEKL. The CDR3 has 11 residues. As DNA, the CDR3 is TGCGCCAGCAGCCGAGACAATGAGCAGTTCTTC. Protein: CASSRDNEQFF.

This chain uses TRBV5-1 with TRBJ2-1, with a tentative D call TRBD1 (6 bases). The germline V and J ends were trimmed by 4 bases and 4 bases, with 9 bases remaining between them. CDR1 is SGHRS and CDR2 is YFSETQ in the germline V gene. The CDR3 has 13 residues. The CDR3 spells CASSAGQYNEQFF. The CDR3 DNA follows: TGCGCCAGCAGCGCCGGACAGTACAATGAGCAGTTCTTC.

V usage is TRBV19 and J usage is TRBJ2-5; D might be TRBD2 (6 bases). Germline lookup yields CDR1 LNHDA and CDR2 SQIVND (reference sequence). The CDR3 is 14 residues long. Trimming pared 6 bases from V and 4 bases from J, leaving 15 bases between. CDR3 amino acids: CASSLAALGETQYF. The CDR3, as DNA: TGTGCCAGTAGCTTAGCGGCCCTCGGAGAGACCCAGTACTTC.

The DNA of the CDR3 is TGTGCCAGCAGCGAGGGTTACAGGGGTGGTGAGCAGTTCTTC. Translated, it gives CASSEGYRGGEQFF. The V and J genes are TRBV2 and TRBJ2-1; 7 bases map to TRBD1. The germline V gene encodes CDR1 SNHLY and CDR2 FYNNEI. With V trimmed by 6 bases and J by 9 bases, 11 bases remained unmatched. This CDR3 has 14 amino acids.

The chain employs TRBV7-2 and TRBJ1-2; a weak D match, TRBD1 (6 bases). The germline V and J ends were trimmed by 4 bases and 7 bases, with 16 bases remaining between them. The CDR3 covers 14 residues. Per the germline V gene, CDR1 is SGHTA and CDR2 is FQGNSA. CDR3 region: CASSSPDRGFGYTF. CDR3 sequence (DNA): TGTGCCAGCAGCTCACCGGACAGAGGCTTTGGCTACACCTTC.

The chain employs TRBV5-1 and TRBJ2-1; 9 bases align to TRBD2. This CDR3 is built from 18 residues. Per germline, CDR1 SGHRS and CDR2 YFSETQ. The junction had 7 bases not matched to a gene; V was cut back by 0 bases and J by 0 bases. The CDR3 region is CASSLDLAGISSYNEQFF. In nucleotides, the CDR3 is TGCGCCAGCAGCTTGGATCTAGCGGGAATAAGCTCCTACAATGAGCAGTTCTTC.

V usage is TRBV5-1 and J usage is TRBJ2-2; 9 nucleotides align to TRBD1. This CDR3 comprises 16 residues. V shed 4 bases, J shed 5 bases, and the junction held 9 bases outside the gene matches. Germline V gene data show CDR1 as SGHRS and CDR2 as YFSETQ. This CDR3 is CASSPGGTGRTGELFF. CDR3 DNA: TGCGCCAGCAGCCCGGGTGGGACAGGGCGTACCGGGGAGCTGTTTTTT.

This chain connects TRBV5-4 to TRBJ2-7; D is unclear. Germline values: CDR1 SGHNT, CDR2 YYREEE (reference sequence). The CDR3 totals 12 residues. V lost 0 bases, J lost 4 bases, and 5 bases lay in between. The CDR3 spells CASSLDKYEQYF. CDR3 DNA sequence: TGTGCCAGCAGCTTGGACAAATACGAGCAGTACTTC.